Each of the 3 T cell receptor beta chains below was sequenced from the same sample in a study of technical replicates of blood from a handful of donors. Clones were sequenced by immunoSEQ multiplex PCR, and TCRdb holds only the in-frame ones, with some missing. This table holds about 83,000 clones, about 94% found once. The sample taken for sequencing was T cells isolated from PBMCs. These TCRs come from a human donor in good health.

The chain carries TRBV7-8 and TRBJ2-5; 7 nucleotides match TRBD1. Germline V lookup: CDR1 SGHVS, CDR2 FQNEAQ. V lost 6 bases and J lost 4; bases outside the gene matches: 14. The CDR3 extends over 16 amino acids. The CDR3 sequence: CASRPRATRQGETQYF. The CDR3 DNA is TGTGCCAGCAGACCGCGGGCGACAAGACAGGGAGAGACCCAGTACTTC.

This clone was observed a handful of times. V and J are TRBV5-1 and TRBJ2-3, with D possibly TRBD1 on 5 matching bases. Germline CDR1 and CDR2: SGHRS and YFSETQ. CDR3 length: 14 residues. Trimming pared 5 bases from V and 5 bases from J, leaving 15 bases between. CDR3 DNA: TGCGCCAGCAGTGATCAGGGAAGGGGAGATACGCAGTATTTT. It translates to CASSDQGRGDTQYF.

The J gene is TRBJ1-5, the V gene TRBV5-1; 10 bases agree with TRBD1. CDR3 length: 14 residues. J gave up 6 bases and V 4 bases, and 4 bases lay outside the gene matches. In germline, CDR1 is SGHRS, CDR2 YFSETQ. The CDR3 DNA reads as TGCGCCAGCAGCGAGACAGGGGGCGGTCAGCCCCAGCATTTT. It codes for CASSETGGGQPQHF.